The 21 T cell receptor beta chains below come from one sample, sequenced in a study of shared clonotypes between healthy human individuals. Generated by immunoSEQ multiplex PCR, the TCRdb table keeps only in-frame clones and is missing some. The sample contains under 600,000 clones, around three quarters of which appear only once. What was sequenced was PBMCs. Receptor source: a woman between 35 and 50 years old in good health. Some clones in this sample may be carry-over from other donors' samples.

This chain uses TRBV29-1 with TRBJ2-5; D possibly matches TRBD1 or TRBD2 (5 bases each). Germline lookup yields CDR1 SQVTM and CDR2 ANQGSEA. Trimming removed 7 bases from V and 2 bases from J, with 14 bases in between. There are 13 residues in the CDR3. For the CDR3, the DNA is TGCAGCGGCTCCCGGGACCCACAAGAGACCCAGTACTTC. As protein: CSGSRDPQETQYF. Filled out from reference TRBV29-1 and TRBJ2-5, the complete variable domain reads SAVISQKPSRDICQRGTSLTIQCQVDSQVTMMFWYRQQPGQSLTLIATANQGSEATYESGFVIDKFPISRPNLTFSTLTVSNMSPEDSSIYLCSGSRDPQETQYFGPGTRLLVL.

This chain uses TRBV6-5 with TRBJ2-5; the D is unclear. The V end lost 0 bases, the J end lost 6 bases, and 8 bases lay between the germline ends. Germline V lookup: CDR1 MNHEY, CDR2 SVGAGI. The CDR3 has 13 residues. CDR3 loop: CASSYSVVKTQYF. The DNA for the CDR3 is TGTGCCAGCAGTTACTCGGTAGTCAAGACCCAGTACTTC.

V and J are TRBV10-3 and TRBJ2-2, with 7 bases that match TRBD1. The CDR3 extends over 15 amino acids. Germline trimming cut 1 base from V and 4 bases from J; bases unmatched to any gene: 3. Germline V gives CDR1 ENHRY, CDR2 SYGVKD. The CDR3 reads CAISEWGQSTGELFF. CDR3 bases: TGTGCCATCAGTGAGTGGGGACAGTCCACCGGGGAGCTGTTTTTT.

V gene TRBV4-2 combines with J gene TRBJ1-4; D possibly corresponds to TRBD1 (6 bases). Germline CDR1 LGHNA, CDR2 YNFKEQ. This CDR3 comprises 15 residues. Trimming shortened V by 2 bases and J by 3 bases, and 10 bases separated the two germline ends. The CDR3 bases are TGTGCCAGCAGCCAAAAACAGGGTCCTAATGAAAAACTGTTTTTT. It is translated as CASSQKQGPNEKLFF.

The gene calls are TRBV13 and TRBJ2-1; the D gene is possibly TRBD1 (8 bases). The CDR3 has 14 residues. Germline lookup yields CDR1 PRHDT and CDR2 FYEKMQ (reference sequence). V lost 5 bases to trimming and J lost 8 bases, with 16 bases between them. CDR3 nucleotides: TGTGCCAGCAGCCCCAGGACAGGGAGGGATGAGCAGTTCTTC. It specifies CASSPRTGRDEQFF.

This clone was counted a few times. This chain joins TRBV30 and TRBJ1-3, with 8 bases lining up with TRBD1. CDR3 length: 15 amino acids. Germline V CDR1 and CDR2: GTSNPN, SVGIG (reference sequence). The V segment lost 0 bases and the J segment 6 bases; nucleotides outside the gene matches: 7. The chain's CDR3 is CAWSVRDRGKNTIYF. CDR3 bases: TGTGCCTGGAGTGTACGTGACAGGGGAAAAAACACCATATATTTT.

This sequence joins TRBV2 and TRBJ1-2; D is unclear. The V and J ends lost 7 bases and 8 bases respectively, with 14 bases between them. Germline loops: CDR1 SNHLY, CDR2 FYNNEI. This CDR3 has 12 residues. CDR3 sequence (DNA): TGTGCCAGCATGAGGAGTGGGGAGGGCTACACCTTC. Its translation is CASMRSGEGYTF.

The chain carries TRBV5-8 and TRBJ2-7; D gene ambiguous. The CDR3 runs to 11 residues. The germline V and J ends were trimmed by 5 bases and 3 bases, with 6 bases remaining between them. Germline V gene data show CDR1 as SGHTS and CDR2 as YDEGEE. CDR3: CASRAYYEQYF. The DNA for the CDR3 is TGTGCCAGCAGGGCGTACTACGAGCAGTACTTC.

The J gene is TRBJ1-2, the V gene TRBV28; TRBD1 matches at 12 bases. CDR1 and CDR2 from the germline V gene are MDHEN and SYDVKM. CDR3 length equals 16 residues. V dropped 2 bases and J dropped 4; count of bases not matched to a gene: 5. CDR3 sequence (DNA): TGTGCCAGCAGTTTAACCGGGACAGGGGGCGTCTATGGCTACACCTTC. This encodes CASSLTGTGGVYGYTF.

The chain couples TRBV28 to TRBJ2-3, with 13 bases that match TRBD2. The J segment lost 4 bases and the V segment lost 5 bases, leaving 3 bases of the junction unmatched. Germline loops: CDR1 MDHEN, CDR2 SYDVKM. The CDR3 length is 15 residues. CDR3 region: CASSKLAGGPDTQYF. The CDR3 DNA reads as TGTGCCAGCAGTAAACTAGCGGGAGGGCCAGATACGCAGTATTTT.

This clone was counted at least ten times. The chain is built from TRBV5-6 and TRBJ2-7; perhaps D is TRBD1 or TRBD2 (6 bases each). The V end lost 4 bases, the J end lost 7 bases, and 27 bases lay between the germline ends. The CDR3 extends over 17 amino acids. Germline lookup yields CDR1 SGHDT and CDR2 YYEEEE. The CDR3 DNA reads TGTGCCAGCAGCCGACCTTTAGGAGGAGGGGGGTCTACGGAGCAGTACTTC. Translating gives CASSRPLGGGGSTEQYF.

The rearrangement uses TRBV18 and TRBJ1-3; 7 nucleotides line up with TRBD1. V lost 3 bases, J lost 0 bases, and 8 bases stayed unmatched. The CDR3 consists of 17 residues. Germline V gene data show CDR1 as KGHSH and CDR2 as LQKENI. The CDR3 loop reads CASSPITGDYSGNTIYF. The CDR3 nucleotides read TGTGCCAGCTCACCGATCACAGGGGATTACTCTGGAAACACCATATATTTT.

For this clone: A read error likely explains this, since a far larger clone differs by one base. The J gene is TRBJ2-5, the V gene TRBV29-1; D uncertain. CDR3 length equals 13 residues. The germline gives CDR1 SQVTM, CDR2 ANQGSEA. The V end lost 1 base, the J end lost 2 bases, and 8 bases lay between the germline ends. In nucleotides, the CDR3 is TGCAGCGTTGAAGCAGCGACACAAGAGACCCAGTACTTC. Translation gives CSVEAATQETQYF.

The CDR3, as DNA: TGTGCCAGTAGTCCGGGACAGGGGAACACTGAAGCTTTCTTT. This encodes CASSPGQGNTEAFF. The gene calls are TRBV19 and TRBJ1-1; 9 nucleotides agree with TRBD1. V trimming: 5 bases; J trimming: 1 base; junction bases outside the gene matches: 2. This CDR3 is 14 amino acids long. The V gene's germline CDR1 is LNHDA and CDR2 SQIVND (reference sequence).

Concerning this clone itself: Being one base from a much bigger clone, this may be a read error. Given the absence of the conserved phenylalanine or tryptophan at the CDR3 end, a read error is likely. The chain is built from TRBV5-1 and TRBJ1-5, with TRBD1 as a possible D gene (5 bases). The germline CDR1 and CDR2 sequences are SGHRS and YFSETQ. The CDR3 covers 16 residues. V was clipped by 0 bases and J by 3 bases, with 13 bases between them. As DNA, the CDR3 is TGCGCCAGCAGCTTGGAACCCGGGACCCCCAATCAGCCCCAGCATTCT. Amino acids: CASSLEPGTPNQPQHS.

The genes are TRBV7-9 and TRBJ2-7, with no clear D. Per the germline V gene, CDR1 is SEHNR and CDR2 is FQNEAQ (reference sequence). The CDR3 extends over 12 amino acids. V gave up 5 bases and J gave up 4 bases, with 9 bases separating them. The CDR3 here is CASSASGYEQYF. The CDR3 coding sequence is TGTGCCAGCAGCGCTAGTGGGTACGAGCAGTACTTC.

The CDR3 DNA follows: TGTGCCTGGAGTTTAGGAGGGGTGAATTCACCCCTCCACTTT. Translated, it gives CAWSLGGVNSPLHF. The V call is TRBV30, the J call TRBJ1-6; perhaps TRBD1 as D (5 bases). This CDR3 is 14 amino acids long. The V end lost 2 bases, the J end lost 7 bases, and 12 bases lay between the germline ends. Germline V CDR1 and CDR2: GTSNPN, SVGIG (reference sequence).

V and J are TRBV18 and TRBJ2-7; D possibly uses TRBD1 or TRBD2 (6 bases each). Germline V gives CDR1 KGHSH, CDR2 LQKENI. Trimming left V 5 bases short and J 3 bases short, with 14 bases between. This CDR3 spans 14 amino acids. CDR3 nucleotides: TGTGCCAGCTCAGAGGGGGGATACGTCTACGAGCAGTACTTC. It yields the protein CASSEGGYVYEQYF.

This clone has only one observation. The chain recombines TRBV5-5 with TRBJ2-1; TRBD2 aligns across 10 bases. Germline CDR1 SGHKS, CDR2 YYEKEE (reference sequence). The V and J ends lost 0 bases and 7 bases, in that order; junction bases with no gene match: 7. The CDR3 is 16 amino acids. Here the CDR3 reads CASSLVPSGRGNEQFF. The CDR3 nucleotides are TGTGCCAGCAGCTTGGTACCTAGCGGGAGAGGGAATGAGCAGTTCTTC.

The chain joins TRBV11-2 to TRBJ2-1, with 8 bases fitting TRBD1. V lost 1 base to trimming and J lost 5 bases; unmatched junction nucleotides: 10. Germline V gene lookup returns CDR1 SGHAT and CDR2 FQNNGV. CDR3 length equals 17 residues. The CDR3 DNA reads TGTGCCAGCAGCTTAGTCCCCCGACAGGGGATTAACAATGAGCAGTTCTTC. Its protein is CASSLVPRQGINNEQFF.

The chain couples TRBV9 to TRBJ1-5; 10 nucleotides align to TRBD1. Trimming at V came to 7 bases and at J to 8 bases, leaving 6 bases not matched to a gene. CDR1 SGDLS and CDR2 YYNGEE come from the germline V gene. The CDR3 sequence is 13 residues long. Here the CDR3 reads CASGAGTGEPQHF. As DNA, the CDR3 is TGTGCCAGCGGGGCCGGGACAGGGGAGCCCCAGCATTTT.